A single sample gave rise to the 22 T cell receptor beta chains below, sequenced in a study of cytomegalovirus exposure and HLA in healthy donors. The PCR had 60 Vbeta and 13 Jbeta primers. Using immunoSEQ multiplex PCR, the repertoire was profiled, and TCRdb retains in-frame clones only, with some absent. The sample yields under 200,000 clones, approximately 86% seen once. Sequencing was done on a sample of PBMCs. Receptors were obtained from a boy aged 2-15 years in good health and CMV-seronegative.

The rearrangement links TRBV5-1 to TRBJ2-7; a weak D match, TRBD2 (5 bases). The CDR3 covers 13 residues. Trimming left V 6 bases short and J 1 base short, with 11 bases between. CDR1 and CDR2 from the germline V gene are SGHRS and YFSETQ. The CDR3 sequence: CASKEPGSYEQYF. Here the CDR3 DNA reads TGCGCCAGCAAGGAGCCGGGATCCTACGAGCAGTACTTC.

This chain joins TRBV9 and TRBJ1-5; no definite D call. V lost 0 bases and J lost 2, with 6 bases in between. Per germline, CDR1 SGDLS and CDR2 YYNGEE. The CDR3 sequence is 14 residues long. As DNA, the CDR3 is TGTGCCAGCAGCGTAGAACCGGGCAATCAGCCCCAGCATTTT. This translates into CASSVEPGNQPQHF.

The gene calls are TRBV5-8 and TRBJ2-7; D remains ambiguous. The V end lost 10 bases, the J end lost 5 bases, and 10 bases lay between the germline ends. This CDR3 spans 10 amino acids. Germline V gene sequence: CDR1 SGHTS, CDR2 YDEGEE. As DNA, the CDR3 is TGTGCCCCCTCGGCGGACGAGCAGTACTTC. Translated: CAPSADEQYF.

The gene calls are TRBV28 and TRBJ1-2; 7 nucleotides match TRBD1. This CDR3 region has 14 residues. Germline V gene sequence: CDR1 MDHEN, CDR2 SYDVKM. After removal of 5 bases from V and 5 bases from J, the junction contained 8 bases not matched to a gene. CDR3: CASSPTGQLYGYTF. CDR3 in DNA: TGTGCCAGCAGTCCGACGGGACAGCTTTATGGCTACACCTTC.

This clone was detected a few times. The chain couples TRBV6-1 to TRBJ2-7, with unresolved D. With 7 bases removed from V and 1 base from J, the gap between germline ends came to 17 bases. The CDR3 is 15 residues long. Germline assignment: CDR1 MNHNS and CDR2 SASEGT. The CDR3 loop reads CASKFGVDGSYEQYF. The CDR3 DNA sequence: TGTGCCAGCAAGTTCGGAGTAGATGGTTCCTACGAGCAGTACTTC.

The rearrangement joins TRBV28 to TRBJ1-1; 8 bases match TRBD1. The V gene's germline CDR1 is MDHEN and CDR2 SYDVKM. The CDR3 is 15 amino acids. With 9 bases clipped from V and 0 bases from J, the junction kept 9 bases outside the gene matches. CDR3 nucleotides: TGTGCCAGTAATCCAGGGGGCCGCATGAACACTGAAGCTTTCTTT. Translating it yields CASNPGGRMNTEAFF.

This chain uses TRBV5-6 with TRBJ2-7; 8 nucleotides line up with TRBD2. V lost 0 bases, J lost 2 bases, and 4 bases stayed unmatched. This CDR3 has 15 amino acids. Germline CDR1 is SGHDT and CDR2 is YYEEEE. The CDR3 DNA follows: TGTGCCAGCAGCTTGGTAACTAGCGGTACCTACGAGCAGTACTTC. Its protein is CASSLVTSGTYEQYF. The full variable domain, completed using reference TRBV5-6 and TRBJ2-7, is DAGVTQSPTHLIKTRGQQVTLRCSPKSGHDTVSWYQQALGQGPQFIFQYYEEEERQRGNFPDRFSGHQFPNYSSELNVNALLLGDSALYLCASSLVTSGTYEQYFGPGTRLTVT.

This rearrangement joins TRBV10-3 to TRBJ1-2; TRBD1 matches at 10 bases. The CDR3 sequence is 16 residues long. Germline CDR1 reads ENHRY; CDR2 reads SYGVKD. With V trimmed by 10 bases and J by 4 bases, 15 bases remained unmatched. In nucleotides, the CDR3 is TGTGCCAACCAGTCCCGGGACAGGGGCAGGGGCTATGGCTACACCTTC. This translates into CANQSRDRGRGYGYTF.

As DNA, the CDR3 is TGCGCCTCCCGCATGGGCAACAGGGAACCCCACGAGCAGTACTTC. Protein sequence: CASRMGNREPHEQYF. The chain employs TRBV5-1 and TRBJ2-7; weak D call: TRBD1 (6 bases). With 10 bases removed from V and 5 bases from J, the gap between germline ends came to 25 bases. Germline V CDR1 and CDR2: SGHRS, YFSETQ. CDR3 size: 15 residues.

The CDR3 sequence: CASSQGQGGGYTF. For the CDR3, the DNA is TGTGCCAGCAGTCAAGGACAAGGCGGGGGCTACACCTTC. This chain joins TRBV6-1 and TRBJ1-2, with D tentatively TRBD1 (5 bases). CDR3 length equals 13 residues. V was clipped by 5 bases and J by 8 bases, with 15 bases between them. The germline CDR1 and CDR2 sequences are MNHNS and SASEGT.

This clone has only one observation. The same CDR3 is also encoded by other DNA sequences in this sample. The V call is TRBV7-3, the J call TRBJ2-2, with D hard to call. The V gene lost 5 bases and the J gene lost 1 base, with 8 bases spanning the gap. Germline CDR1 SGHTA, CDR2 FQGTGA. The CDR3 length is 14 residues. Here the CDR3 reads CASSPPGNTGELFF. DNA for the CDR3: TGTGCCAGCAGCCCTCCGGGGAACACCGGGGAGCTGTTTTTT.

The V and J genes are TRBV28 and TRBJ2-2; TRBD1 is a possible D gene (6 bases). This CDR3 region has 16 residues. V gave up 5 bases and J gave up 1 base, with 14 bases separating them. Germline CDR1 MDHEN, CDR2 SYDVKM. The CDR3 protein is CASSPGTFWNTGELFF. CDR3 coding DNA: TGTGCCAGCAGTCCAGGGACATTTTGGAACACCGGGGAGCTGTTTTTT. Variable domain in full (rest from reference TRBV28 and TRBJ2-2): DVKVTQSSRYLVKRTGEKVFLECVQDMDHENMFWYRQDPGLGLRLIYFSYDVKMKEKGDIPEGYSVSREKKERFSLILESASTNQTSMYLCASSPGTFWNTGELFFGEGSRLTVL.

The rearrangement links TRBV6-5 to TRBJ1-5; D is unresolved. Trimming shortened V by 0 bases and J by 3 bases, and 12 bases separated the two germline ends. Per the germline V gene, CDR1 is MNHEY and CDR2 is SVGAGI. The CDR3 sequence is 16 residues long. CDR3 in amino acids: CASSYSKREDNQPQHF. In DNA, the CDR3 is TGTGCCAGCAGTTACTCGAAGCGGGAGGACAATCAGCCCCAGCATTTT.

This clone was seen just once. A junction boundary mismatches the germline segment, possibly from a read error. CDR3 loop: CSSSPPTGSNSPLHF. The CDR3 DNA reads as TGTTCCAGCAGCCCGCCGACAGGAAGCAATTCACCCCTCCACTTT. The gene calls are TRBV7-9 and TRBJ1-6; maybe TRBD1 (6 bases). CDR1 SEHNR and CDR2 FQNEAQ come from the germline V gene (reference sequence). This CDR3 spans 15 amino acids.

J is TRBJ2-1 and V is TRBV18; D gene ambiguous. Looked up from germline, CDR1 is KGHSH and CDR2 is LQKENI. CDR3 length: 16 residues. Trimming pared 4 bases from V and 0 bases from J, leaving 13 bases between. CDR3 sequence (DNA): TGTGCCAGCTCACTCGGCGGAAAAAGCTCCTACAATGAGCAGTTCTTC. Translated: CASSLGGKSSYNEQFF.

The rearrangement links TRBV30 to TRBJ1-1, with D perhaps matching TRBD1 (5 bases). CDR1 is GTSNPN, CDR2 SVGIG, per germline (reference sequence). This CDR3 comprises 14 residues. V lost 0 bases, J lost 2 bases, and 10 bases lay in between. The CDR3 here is CAWSVGVGNTEAFF. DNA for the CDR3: TGTGCCTGGAGTGTAGGGGTGGGCAACACTGAAGCTTTCTTT.

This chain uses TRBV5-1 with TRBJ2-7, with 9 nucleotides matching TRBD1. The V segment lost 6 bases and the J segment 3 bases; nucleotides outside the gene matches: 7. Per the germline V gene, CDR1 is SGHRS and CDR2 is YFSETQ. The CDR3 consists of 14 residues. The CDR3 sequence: CASNPGQGSYEQYF. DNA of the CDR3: TGCGCCAGCAATCCGGGACAGGGTAGCTACGAGCAGTACTTC. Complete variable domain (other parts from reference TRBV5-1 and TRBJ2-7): KAGVTQTPRYLIKTRGQQVTLSCSPISGHRSVSWYQQTPGQGLQFLFEYFSETQRNKGNFPGRFSGRQFSNSRSEMNVSTLELGDSALYLCASNPGQGSYEQYFGPGTRLTVT.

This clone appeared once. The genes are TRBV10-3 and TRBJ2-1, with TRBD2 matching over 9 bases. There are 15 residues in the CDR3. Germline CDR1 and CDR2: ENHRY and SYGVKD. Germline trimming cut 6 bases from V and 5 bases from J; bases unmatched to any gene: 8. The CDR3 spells CAISRLAAANNEQFF. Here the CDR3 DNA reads TGTGCCATCAGCAGACTAGCGGCTGCCAACAATGAGCAGTTCTTC.

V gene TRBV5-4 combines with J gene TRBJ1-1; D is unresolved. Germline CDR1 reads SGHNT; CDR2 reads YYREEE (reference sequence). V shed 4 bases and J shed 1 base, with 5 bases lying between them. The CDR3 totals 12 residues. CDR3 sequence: CASSGRNTEAFF. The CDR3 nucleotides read TGTGCCAGCAGCGGGAGGAACACTGAAGCTTTCTTT.

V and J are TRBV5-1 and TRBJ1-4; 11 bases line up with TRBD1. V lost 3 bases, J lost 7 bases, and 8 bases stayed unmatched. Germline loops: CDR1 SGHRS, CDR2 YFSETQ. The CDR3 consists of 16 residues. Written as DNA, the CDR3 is TGCGCCAGCAGCTCCGGCCAGGGACAGGGGGGTGAAAAACTGTTTTTT. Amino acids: CASSSGQGQGGEKLFF.

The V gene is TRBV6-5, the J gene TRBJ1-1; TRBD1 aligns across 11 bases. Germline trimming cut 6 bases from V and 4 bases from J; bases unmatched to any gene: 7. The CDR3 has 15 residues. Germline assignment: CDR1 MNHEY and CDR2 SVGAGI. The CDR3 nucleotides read TGTGCCAGCAGGAATACCGGGACAGGGGGCACTGAAGCTTTCTTT. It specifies CASRNTGTGGTEAFF.

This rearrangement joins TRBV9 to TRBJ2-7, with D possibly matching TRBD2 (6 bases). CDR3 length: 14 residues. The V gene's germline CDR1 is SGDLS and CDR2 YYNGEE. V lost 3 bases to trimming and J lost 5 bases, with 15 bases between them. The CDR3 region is CASSAGLFGHEQYF. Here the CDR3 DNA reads TGTGCCAGCAGCGCCGGACTATTTGGCCACGAGCAGTACTTC.